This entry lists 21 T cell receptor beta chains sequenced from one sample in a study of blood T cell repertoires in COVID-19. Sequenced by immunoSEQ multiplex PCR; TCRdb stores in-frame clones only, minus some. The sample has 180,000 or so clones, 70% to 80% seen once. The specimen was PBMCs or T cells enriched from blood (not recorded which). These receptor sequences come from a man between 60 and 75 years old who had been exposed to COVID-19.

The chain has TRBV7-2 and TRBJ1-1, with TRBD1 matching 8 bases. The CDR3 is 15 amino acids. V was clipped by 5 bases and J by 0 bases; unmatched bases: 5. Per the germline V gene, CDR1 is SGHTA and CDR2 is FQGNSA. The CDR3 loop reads CASSPGQGMNTEAFF. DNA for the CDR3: TGTGCCAGCAGCCCAGGACAGGGAATGAACACTGAAGCTTTCTTT.

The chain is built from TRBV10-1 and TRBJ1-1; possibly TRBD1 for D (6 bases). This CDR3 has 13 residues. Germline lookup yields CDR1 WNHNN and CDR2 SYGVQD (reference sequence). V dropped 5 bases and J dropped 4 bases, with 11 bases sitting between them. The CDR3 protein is CASSTGSGTEAFF. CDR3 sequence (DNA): TGCGCCAGCAGTACAGGGTCTGGCACTGAAGCTTTCTTT.

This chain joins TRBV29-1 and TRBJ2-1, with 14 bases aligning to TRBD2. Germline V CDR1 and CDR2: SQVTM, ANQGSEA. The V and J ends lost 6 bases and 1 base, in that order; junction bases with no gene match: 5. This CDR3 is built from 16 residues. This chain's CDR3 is CSVLGTSGRSYNEQFF. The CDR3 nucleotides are TGCAGCGTGCTCGGGACTAGCGGGAGATCCTACAATGAGCAGTTCTTC.

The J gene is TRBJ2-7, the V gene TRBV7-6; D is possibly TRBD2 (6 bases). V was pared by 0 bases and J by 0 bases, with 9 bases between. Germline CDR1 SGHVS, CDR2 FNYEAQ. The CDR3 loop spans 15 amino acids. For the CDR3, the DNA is TGTGCCAGCAGCTTAGCGGAGGGCTTCTCCTACGAGCAGTACTTC. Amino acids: CASSLAEGFSYEQYF. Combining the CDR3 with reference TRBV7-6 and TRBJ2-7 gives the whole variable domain GAGVSQSPRYKVTKRGQDVALRCDPISGHVSLYWYRQALGQGPEFLTYFNYEAQQDKSGLPNDRFSAERPEGSISTLTIQRTEQRDSAMYRCASSLAEGFSYEQYFGPGTRLTVT.

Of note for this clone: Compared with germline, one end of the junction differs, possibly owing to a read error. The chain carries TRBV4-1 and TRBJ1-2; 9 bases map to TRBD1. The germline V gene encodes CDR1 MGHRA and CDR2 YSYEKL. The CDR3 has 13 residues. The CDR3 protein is CASSQSGTGKGSF. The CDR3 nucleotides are TGCGCCAGCAGCCAATCCGGGACAGGGAAAGGGTCCTTC.

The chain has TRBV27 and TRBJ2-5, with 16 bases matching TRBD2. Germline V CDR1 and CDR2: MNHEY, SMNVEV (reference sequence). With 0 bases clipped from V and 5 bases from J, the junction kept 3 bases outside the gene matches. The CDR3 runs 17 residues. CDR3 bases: TGTGCCAGCAGTTTATCGGGGACTAGCGGGAGGGGGGAGACCCAGTACTTC. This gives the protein CASSLSGTSGRGETQYF.

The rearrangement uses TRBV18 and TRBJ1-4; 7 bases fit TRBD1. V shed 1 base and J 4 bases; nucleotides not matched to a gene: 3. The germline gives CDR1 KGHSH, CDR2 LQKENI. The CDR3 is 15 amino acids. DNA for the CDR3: TGTGCCAGCTCACCACGGGGACAGAATAATGAAAAACTGTTTTTT. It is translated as CASSPRGQNNEKLFF.

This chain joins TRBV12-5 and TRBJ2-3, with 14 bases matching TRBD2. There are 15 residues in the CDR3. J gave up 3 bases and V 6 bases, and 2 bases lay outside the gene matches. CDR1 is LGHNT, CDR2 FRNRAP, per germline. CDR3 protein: CASGRTSGRTDTQYF. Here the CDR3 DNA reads TGTGCTAGTGGCCGGACTAGCGGGAGGACAGATACGCAGTATTTT.

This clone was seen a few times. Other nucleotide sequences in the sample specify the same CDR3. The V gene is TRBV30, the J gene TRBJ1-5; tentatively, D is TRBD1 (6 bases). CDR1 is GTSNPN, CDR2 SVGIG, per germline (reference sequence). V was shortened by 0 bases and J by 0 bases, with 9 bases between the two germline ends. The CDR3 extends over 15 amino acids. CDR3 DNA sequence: TGTGCCTGGAGTGTAGGACAGTATAGCAATCAGCCCCAGCATTTT. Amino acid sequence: CAWSVGQYSNQPQHF. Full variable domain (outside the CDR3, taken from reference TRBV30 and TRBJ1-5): SQTIHQWPATLVQPVGSPLSLECTVEGTSNPNLYWYRQAAGRGLQLLFYSVGIGQISSEVPQNLSASRPQDRQFILSSKKLLLSDSGFYLCAWSVGQYSNQPQHFGDGTRLSIL.

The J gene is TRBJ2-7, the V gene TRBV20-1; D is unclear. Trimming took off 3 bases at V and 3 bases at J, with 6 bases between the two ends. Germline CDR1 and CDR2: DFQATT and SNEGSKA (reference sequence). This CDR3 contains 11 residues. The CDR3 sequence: CSASPNYEQYF. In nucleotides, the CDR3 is TGCAGTGCTAGTCCCAACTACGAGCAGTACTTC.

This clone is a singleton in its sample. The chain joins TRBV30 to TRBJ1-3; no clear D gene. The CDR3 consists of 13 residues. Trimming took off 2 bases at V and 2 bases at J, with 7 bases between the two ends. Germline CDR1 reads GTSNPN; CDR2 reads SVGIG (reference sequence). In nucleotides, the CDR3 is TGTGCCTGGAGTTTCCAGGCTGGAAACACCATATATTTT. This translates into CAWSFQAGNTIYF.

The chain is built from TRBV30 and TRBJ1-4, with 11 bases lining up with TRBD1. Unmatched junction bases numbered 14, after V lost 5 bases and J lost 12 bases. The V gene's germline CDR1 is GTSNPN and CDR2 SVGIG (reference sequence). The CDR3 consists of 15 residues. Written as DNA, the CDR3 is TGTGCCTGGCTCCATCGCGGACAGGGGGCAACGCAACTGTTTTTT. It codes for CAWLHRGQGATQLFF.

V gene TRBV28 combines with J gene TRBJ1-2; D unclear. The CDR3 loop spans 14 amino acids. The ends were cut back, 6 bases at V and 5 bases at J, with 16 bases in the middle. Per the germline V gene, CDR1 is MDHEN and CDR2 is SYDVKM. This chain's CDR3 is CASSPSGGLYGYTF. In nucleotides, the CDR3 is TGTGCCAGCAGCCCCTCGGGAGGACTGTATGGCTACACCTTC.

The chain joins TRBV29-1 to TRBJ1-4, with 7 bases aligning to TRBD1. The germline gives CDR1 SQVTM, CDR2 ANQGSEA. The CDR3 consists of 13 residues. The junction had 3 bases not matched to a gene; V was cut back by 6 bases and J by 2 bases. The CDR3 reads CSVSRGTNEKLFF. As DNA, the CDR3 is TGCAGCGTATCCAGGGGGACTAATGAAAAACTGTTTTTT.

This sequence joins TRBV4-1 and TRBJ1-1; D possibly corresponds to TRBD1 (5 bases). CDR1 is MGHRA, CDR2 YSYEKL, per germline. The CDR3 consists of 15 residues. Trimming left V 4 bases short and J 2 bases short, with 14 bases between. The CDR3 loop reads CASSPGEGRNTEAFF. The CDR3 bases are TGCGCCAGCAGCCCCGGGGAGGGGCGAAACACTGAAGCTTTCTTT.

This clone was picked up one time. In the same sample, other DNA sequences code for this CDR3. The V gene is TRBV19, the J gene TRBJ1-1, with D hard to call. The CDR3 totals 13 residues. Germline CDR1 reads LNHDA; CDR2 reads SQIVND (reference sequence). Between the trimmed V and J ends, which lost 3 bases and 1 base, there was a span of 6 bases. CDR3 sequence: CASSIGRNTEAFF. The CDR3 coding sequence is TGTGCCAGTAGTATCGGTAGGAACACTGAAGCTTTCTTT.

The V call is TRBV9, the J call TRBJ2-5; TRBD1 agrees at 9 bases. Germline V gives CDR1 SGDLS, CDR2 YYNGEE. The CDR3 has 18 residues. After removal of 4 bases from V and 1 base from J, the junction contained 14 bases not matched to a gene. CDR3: CASSTGQGVSGFQETQYF. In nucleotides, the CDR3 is TGTGCCAGCAGCACGGGACAGGGAGTTAGCGGGTTCCAAGAGACCCAGTACTTC. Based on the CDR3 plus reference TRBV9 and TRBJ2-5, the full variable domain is DSGVTQTPKHLITATGQRVTLRCSPRSGDLSVYWYQQSLDQGLQFLIQYYNGEERAKGNILERFSAQQFPDLHSELNLSSLELGDSALYFCASSTGQGVSGFQETQYFGPGTRLLVL.

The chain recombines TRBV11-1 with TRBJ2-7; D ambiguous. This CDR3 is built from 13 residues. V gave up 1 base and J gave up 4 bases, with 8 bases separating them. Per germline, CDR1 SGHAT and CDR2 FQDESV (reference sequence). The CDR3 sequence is CASSLGRVYEQYF. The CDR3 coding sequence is TGTGCCAGCAGCTTAGGTCGGGTTTACGAGCAGTACTTC.

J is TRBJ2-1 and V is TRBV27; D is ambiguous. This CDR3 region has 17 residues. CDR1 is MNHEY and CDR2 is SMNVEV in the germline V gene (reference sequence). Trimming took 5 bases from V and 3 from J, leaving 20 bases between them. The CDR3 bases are TGTGCCAGCAGTAGAAGCGCCGGTGGGTTTGGCTACAATGAGCAGTTCTTC. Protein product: CASSRSAGGFGYNEQFF.

The CDR3: CASSLYGTGNYGYTF. The CDR3 coding sequence is TGTGCCAGCAGTTTATACGGGACAGGGAACTATGGCTACACCTTC. The chain joins TRBV28 to TRBJ1-2, with 9 bases lining up with TRBD1. Germline CDR1 reads MDHEN; CDR2 reads SYDVKM. CDR3 length: 15 residues. Trimming cost V 1 base and J 2 bases; bases outside gene matches: 2.

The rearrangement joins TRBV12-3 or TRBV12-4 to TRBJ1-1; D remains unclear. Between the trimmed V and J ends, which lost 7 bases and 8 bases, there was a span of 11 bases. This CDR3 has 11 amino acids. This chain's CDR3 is CASTLRSEAFF. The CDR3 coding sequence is TGTGCCAGCACCCTGAGGTCGGAAGCTTTCTTT.